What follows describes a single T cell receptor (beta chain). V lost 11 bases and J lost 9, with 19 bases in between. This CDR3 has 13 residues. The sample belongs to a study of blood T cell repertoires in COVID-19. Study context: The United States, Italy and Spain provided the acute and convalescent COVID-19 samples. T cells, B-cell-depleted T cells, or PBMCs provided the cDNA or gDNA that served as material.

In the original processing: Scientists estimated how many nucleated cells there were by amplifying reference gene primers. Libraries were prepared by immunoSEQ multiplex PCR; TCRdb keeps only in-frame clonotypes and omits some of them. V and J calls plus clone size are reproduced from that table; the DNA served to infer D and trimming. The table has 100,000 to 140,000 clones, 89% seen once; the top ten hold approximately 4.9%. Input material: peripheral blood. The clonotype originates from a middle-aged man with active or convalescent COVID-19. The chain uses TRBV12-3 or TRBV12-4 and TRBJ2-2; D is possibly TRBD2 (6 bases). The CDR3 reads CASEKPGVRELFF. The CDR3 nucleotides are TGTGCCTCCGAAAAGCCGGGAGTCCGGGAGCTGTTTTTT.